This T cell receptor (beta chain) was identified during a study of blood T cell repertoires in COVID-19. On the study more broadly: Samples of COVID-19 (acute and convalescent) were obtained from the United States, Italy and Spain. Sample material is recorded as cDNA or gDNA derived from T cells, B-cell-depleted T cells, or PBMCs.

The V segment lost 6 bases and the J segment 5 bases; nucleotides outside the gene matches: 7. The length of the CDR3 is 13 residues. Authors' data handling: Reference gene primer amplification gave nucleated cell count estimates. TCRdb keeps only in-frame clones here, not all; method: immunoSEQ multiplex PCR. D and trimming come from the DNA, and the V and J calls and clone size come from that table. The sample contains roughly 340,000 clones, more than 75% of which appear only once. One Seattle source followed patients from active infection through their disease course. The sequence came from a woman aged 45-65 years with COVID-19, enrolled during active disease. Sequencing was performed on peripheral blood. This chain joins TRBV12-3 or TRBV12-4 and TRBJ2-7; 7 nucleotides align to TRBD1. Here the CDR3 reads CASRPRQGDEQYF. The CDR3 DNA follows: TGTGCCAGCAGGCCTAGACAGGGAGACGAGCAGTACTTC.